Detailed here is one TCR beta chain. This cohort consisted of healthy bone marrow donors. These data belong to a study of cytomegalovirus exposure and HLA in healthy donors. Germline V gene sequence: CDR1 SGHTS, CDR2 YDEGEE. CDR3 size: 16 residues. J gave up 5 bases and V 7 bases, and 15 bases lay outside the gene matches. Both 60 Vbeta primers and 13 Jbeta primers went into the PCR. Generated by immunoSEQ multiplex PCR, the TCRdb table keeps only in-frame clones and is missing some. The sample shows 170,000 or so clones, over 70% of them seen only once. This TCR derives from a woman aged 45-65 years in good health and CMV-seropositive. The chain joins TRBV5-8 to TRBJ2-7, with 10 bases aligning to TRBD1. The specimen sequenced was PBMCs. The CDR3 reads CASGGELDRGTDEQYF. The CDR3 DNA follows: TGTGCCAGCGGCGGAGAATTGGACAGGGGGACGGACGAGCAGTACTTC.